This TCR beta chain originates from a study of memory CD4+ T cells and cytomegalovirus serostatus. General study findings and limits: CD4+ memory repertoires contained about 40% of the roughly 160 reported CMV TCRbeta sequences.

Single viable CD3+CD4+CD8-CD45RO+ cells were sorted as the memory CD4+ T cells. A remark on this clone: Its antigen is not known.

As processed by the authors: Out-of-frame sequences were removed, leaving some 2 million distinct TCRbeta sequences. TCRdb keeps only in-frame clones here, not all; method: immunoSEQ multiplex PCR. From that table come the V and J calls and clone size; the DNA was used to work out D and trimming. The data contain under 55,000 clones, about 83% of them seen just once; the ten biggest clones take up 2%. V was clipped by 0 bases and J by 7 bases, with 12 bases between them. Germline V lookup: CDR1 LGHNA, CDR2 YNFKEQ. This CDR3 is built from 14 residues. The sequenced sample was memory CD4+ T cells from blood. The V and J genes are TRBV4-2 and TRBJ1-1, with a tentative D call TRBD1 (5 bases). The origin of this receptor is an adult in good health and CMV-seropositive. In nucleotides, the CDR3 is TGTGCCAGCAGCCAAGATTTGGGACGAGATGAAGCTTTCTTT. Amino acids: CASSQDLGRDEAFF.